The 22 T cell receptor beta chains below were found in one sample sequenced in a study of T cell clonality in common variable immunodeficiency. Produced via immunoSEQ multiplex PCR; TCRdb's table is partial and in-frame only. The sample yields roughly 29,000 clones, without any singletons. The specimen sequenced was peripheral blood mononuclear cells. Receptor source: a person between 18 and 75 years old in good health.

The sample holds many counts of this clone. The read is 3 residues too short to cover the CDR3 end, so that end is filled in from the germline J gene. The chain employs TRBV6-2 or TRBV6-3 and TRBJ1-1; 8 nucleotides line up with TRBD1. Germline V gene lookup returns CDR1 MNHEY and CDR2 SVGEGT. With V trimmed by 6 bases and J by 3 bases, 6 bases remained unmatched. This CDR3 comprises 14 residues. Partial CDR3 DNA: TGTGCCAGCAGGCGGACAGGGTGGGACACTGAA. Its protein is CASRRTGWDTE. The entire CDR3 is CASRRTGWDTEAFF.

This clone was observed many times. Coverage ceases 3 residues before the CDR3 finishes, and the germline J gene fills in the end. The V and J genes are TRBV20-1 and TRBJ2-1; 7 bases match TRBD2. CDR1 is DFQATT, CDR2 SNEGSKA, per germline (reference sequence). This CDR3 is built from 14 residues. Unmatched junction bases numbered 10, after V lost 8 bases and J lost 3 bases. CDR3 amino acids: CSRLRDYYYNEQFF. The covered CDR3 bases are TGCAGTCGTTTGCGGGACTATTACTACAATGAG.

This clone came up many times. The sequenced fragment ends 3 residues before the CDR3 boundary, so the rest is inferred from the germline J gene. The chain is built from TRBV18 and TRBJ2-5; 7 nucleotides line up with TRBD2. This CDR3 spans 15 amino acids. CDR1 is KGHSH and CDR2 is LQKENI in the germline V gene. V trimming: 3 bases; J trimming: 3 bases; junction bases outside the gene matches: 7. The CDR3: CASSPGFAGEETQYF. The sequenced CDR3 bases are TGTGCCAGCTCACCGGGATTCGCGGGGGAAGAGACC.

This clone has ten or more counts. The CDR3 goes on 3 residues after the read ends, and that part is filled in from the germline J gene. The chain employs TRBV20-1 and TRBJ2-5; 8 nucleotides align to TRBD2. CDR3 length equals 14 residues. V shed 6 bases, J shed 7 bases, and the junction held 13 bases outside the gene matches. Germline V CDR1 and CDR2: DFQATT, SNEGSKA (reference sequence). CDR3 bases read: TGCAGTGCCGATCAAAGCGGGGGATCTGGGACC. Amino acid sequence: CSADQSGGSGT. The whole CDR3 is CSADQSGGSGTQYF.

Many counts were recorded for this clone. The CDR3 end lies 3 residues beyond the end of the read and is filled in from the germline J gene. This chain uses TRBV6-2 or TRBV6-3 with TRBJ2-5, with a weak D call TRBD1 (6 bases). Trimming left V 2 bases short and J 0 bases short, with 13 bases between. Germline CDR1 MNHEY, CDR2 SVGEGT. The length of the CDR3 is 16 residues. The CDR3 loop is CASSYPRDKYQETQYF. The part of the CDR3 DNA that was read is TGTGCCAGCAGTTACCCCCGGGACAAGTACCAAGAGACC.

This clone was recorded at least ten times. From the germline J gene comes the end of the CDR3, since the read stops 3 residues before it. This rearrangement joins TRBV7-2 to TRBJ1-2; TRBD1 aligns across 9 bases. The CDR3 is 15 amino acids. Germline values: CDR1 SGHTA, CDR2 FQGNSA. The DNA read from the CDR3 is TGTGCCAGCAGCCAAGGGACAGGGAAAGGCGGCGGC. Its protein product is CASSQGTGKGGG. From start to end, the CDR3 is CASSQGTGKGGGYTF.

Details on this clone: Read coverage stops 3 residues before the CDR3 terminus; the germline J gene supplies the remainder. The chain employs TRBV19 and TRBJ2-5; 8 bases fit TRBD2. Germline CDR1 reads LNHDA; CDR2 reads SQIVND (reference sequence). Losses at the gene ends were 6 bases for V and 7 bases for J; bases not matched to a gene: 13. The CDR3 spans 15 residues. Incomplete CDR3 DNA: TGTGCCAGTAGACAGGGACTAGAGAACCGCGGGACC. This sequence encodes CASRQGLENRGT. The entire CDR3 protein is CASRQGLENRGTQYF.

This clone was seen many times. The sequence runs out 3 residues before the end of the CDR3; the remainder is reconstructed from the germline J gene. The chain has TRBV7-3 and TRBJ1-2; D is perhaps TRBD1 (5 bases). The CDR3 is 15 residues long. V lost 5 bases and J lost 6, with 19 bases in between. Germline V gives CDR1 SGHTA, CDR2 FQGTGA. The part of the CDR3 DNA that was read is TGTGCCAGCAGCCGATCCATCGGGGGGGGTGATGGC. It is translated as CASSRSIGGGDG. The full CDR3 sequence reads CASSRSIGGGDGYTF.

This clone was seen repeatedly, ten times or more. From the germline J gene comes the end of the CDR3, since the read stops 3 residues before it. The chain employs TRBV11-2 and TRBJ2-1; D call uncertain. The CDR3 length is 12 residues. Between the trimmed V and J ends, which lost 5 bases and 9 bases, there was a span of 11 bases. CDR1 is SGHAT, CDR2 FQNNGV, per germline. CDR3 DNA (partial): TGTGCCAGCAGCCTACCGCGGAGTGAG. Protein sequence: CASSLPRSE. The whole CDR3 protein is CASSLPRSEQFF.

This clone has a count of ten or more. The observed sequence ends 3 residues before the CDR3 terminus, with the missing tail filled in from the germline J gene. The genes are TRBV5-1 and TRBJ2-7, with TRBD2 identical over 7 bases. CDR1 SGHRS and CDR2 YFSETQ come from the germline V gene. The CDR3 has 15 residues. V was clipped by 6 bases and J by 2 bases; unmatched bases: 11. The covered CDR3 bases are TGCGCCAGCACCCGGGGGGATAGCGGCGCCTACGAG. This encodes CASTRGDSGAYE. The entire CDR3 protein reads CASTRGDSGAYEQYF.

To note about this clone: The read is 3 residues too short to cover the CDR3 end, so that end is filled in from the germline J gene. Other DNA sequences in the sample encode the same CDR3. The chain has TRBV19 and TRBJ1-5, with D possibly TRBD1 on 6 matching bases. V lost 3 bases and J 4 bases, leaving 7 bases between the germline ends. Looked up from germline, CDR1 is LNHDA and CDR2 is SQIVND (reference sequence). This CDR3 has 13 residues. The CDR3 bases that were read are TGTGCCAGTAGTATTACAGGGAATCAGCCC. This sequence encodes CASSITGNQP. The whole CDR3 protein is CASSITGNQPQHF.

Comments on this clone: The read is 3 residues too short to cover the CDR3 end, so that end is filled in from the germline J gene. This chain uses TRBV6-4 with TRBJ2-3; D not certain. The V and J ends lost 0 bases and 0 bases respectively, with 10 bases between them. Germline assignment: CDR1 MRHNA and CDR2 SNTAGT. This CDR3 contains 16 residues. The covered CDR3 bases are TGTGCCAGCAGTGACTCAGCAGGCGCCAGCACAGATACG. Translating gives CASSDSAGASTDT. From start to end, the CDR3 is CASSDSAGASTDTQYF.

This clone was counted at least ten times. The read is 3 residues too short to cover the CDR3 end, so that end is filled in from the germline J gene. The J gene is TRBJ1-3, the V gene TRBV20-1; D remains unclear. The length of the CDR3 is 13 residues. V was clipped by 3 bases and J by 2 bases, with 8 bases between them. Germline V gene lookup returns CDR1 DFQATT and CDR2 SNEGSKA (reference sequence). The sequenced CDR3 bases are TGCAGTGCTAGCCGGTCCACTGGAAACACC. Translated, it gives CSASRSTGNT. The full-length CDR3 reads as CSASRSTGNTIYF.

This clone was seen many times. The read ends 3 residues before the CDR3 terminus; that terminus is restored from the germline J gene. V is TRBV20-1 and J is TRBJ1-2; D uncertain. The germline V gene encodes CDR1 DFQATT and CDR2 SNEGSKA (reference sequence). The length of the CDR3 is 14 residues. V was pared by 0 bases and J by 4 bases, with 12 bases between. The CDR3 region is CSARDRERGYGYTF. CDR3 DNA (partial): TGCAGTGCTAGAGATCGGGAGCGGGGCTATGGC.

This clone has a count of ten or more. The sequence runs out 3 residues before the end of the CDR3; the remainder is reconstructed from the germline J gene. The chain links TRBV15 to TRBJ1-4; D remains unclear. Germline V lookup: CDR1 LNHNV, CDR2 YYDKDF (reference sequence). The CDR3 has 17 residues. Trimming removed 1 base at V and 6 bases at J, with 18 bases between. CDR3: CATSRGGVAQFDEKLFF. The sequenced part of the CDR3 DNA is TGTGCCACCAGCAGAGGCGGGGTTGCACAGTTTGATGAAAAA.

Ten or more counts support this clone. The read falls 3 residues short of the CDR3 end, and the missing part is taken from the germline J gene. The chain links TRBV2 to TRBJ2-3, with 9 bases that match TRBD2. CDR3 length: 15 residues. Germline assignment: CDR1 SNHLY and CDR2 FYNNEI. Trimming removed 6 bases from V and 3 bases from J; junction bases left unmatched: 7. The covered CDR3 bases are TGTGCCAGCAGGTTGCTAGCGGGAAGTACAGATACG. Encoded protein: CASRLLAGSTDT. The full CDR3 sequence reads CASRLLAGSTDTQYF. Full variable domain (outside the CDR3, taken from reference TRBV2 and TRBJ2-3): EPEVTQTPSHQVTQMGQEVILRCVPISNHLYFYWYRQILGQKVEFLVSFYNNEISEKSEIFDDQFSVERPDGSNFTLKIRSTKLEDSAMYFCASRLLAGSTDTQYFGPGTRLTVL.

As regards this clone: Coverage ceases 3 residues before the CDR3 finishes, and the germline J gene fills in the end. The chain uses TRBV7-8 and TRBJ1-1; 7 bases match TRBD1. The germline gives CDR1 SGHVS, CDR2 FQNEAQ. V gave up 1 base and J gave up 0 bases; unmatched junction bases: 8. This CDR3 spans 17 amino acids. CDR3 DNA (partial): TGTGCCAGCAGCTTAGATAGGGACAGATCAATGAACACTGAA. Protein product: CASSLDRDRSMNTE. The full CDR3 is CASSLDRDRSMNTEAFF.

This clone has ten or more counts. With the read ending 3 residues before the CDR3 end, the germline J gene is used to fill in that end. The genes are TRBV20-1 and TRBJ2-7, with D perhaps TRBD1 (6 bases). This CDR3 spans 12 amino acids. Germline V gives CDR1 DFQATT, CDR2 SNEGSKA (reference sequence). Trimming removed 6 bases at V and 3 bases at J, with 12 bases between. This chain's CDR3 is CSAAGESYEQYF. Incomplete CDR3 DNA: TGCAGTGCGGCAGGGGAAAGCTACGAG.

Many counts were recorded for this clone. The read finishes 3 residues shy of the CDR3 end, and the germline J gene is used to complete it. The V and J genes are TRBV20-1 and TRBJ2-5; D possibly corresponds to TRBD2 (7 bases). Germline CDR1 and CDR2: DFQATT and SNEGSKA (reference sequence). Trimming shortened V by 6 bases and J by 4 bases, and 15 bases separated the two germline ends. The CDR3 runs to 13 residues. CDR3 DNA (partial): TGCAGTGCCCCGGGGGGCCCGGGAGAGACC. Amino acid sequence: CSAPGGPGET. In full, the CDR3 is CSAPGGPGETQYF.

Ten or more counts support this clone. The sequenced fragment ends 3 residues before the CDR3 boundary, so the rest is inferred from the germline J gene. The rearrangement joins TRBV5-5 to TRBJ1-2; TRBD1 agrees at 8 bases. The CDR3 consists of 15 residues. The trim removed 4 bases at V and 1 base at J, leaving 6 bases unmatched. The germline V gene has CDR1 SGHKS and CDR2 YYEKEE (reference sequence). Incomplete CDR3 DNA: TGTGCCAGCAGCCAGACAGGGGCTGATAACTATGGC. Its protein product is CASSQTGADNYG. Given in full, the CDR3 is CASSQTGADNYGYTF.

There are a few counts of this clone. This CDR3 is CSARDRVRDNRNYGYTF. The DNA read from the CDR3 is TGCAGTGCTAGAGATCGAGTTAGGGACAATAGGAACTATGGC. The chain is built from TRBV20-1 and TRBJ1-2, with a weak D call TRBD1 (6 bases). The CDR3 end lies 3 residues beyond the end of the read and is filled in from the germline J gene. The CDR3 totals 17 residues. The germline CDR1 and CDR2 sequences are DFQATT and SNEGSKA (reference sequence). Trimming pared 0 bases from V and 2 bases from J, leaving 19 bases between.

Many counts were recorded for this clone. CDR3 residues: CASSLYISSGQETQYF. The sequenced part of the CDR3 DNA is TGCGCCAGCAGCCTCTATATATCCAGCGGGCAAGAGACC. V gene TRBV5-1 combines with J gene TRBJ2-5; TRBD2 is a possible D gene (6 bases). The read halts 3 residues ahead of the CDR3 end, with the missing end drawn from the germline J gene. The CDR3 covers 16 residues. Germline V gives CDR1 SGHRS, CDR2 YFSETQ. V gave up 4 bases and J gave up 2 bases, with 18 bases separating them.